The TCR beta chain under discussion was sequenced for a study of CD4+ T cells in melanoma. The study, taken as a whole, reports: CD8+ T cell, macrophage and B cell function reportedly correlated with neoantigen-specific CD4+ T cells.

V lost 5 bases, J lost 7 bases, and 12 bases lay in between. Germline-derived CDR1 and CDR2 are SGHTS and YDEGEE. The CDR3 runs to 12 residues. Sequencing used immunoSEQ multiplex PCR; TCRdb keeps in-frame clones, though not all of them. The sample has 20,000 to 25,000 clones; around 79% are singletons. With regard to this clone: Its antigen is not identified.

Sample: cells from a culture (not recorded whether cultured in vitro). The sequence was obtained from a human donor with melanoma. This rearrangement joins TRBV5-8 to TRBJ1-1, with D hard to call. This chain's CDR3 is CASRPSLGEAFF. As DNA, the CDR3 is TGTGCCAGCAGGCCTTCACTCGGTGAAGCTTTCTTT.